The rows below give T cell receptor beta chains drawn from one sample of a study of blood T cell repertoires in COVID-19. TCRdb's table, derived via immunoSEQ multiplex PCR, lists solely in-frame clones and lacks some. The sample has some 150,000 clones, more than 80% seen once; the top ten hold approximately 3%. The sequenced sample consisted of peripheral blood. The receptor source for this set is a man aged 55 to 70 with acute or convalescent COVID-19. Both conserved end residues are part of each CDR3. The D gene is left open where the match is weak. A row's size may be missing; if present it is once, few, many or a size class.

d_gene,j_gene,v_gene,abundance,CDR3nt,CDR3aa
-,TRBJ1-5,TRBV6-5,-,TGTGCCAGCAGGCCGGCCTACGCGGGCAATCAGCCCCAGCATTTT,CASRPAYAGNQPQHF
-,TRBJ2-7,TRBV11-2,-,TGTGCCAGCAGCTTAGATGATCGGGGTGACTACGAGCAGTACTTC,CASSLDDRGDYEQYF
-,TRBJ2-7,TRBV2,-,TGTGCCAGCAGTGAGGCATACGAGCAGTACTTC,CASSEAYEQYF
-,TRBJ1-1,TRBV3-1/TRBV3-2,-,TGTGCCAGCAGCCCCGGGCGTCGGGGTTGGTTGAACACTGAAGCTTTCTTT,CASSPGRRGWLNTEAFF
-,TRBJ2-1,TRBV28,-,TGTGCCAGCAGCTCCACAGGGTCCGGGGGGAACAATGAGCAGTTCTTC,CASSSTGSGGNNEQFF
-,TRBJ1-3,TRBV19,-,TGTGCCAGTAGTCCAGGGCAGGTCGGAAACACCATATATTTT,CASSPGQVGNTIYF
-,TRBJ2-7,TRBV6-5,-,TGTGCCAGCAGGTTACGATTGACTGTCTACGAGCAGTACTTC,CASRLRLTVYEQYF
TRBD1,TRBJ1-5,TRBV4-1,-,TGCGCCAGCAGCCAAGAGGCAGGGGGCAGTCAGCCCCAGCATTTT,CASSQEAGGSQPQHF
-,TRBJ1-2,TRBV19,-,TGTGCCAGTAGTATATCGTCGGTTAACTATGGCTACACCTTC,CASSISSVNYGYTF
-,TRBJ1-5,TRBV23-1,-,TGCGCCAGCTCCCGGACAGGCAATCAGCCCCAGCATTTT,CASSRTGNQPQHF
-,TRBJ1-3,TRBV12-3/TRBV12-4,few,TGTGCCAGCAGCCAGGGTTCTGGAAACACCATATATTTT,CASSQGSGNTIYF
-,TRBJ2-3,TRBV20-1,-,TGCAGTGCTAGCTCAGATACGCAGTATTTT,CSASSDTQYF
-,TRBJ1-2,TRBV9,-,TGTGCCAGCAGCGTAGATGCAGGGGACTATGGCTACACCTTC,CASSVDAGDYGYTF
-,TRBJ1-1,TRBV16,-,TGTGCCAGCAGCCAATTATTAGGGGCTGAAGCTTTCTTT,CASSQLLGAEAFF
-,TRBJ2-1,TRBV12-5,-,TGTGCTAGTGGTTTGTCGGGAATCTACAATGAGCAGTTCTTC,CASGLSGIYNEQFF
-,TRBJ1-5,TRBV6-1,-,TGTGCCAGCACTAGGACTGAGGGAGAGAATCAGCCCCAGCATTTT,CASTRTEGENQPQHF
TRBD1,TRBJ1-1,TRBV4-2,-,TGTGCCAGCAGCCAAGCTGGGACAGGGGATACTGAAGCTTTCTTT,CASSQAGTGDTEAFF
TRBD1,TRBJ1-2,TRBV3-1/TRBV3-2,-,TGTGCCAGCAGCCCCGACAGGGATAGATACGGCTACACCTTC,CASSPDRDRYGYTF
-,TRBJ2-2,TRBV30,-,TGTGCCTGGAGTCAGGGGCGCGGGGAGCTGTTTTTT,CAWSQGRGELFF
-,TRBJ1-6,TRBV5-8,-,TGTGCCAGCAGCTTGACCGGTTTTAATTCACCCCTCCACTTT,CASSLTGFNSPLHF
-,TRBJ1-2,TRBV7-2,-,TGTGCCAGCAGCTCGGGTCGGATACCTAACTATGGCTACACCTTC,CASSSGRIPNYGYTF
TRBD2,TRBJ2-1,TRBV5-1,-,TGCGCCAGCAGCTTGGTAGCGGGGGTGCCTGAGCAGTTCTTC,CASSLVAGVPEQFF
TRBD1,TRBJ1-5,TRBV10-3,-,TGTGCCATCAGTGAGTCTACAGGGGGGCACCAGCCCCAGCATTTT,CAISESTGGHQPQHF
-,TRBJ2-3,TRBV27,-,TGTGCCAGCAGGCGACCGGGACTGACTAGCACAGATACGCAGTATTTT,CASRRPGLTSTDTQYF
TRBD2,TRBJ2-2,TRBV5-8,few,TGTGCCAGCAGCTTGGAGGCGGGGGCGAACACCGGGGAGCTGTTTTTT,CASSLEAGANTGELFF
TRBD1,TRBJ1-1,TRBV30,-,TGTGCCTGGAACAGAGGGGACAGGCCGTCGCCTGAAGCTTTCTTT,CAWNRGDRPSPEAFF
-,TRBJ1-5,TRBV6-2/TRBV6-3,-,TGTGCCAGCAGTTACAACAGGGCGGGCAATCAGCCCCAGCATTTT,CASSYNRAGNQPQHF
TRBD1,TRBJ1-1,TRBV27,-,TGTGCCAGCAGTCTGGACAGGGGAACTGAAGCTTTCTTT,CASSLDRGTEAFF
TRBD1,TRBJ2-5,TRBV10-3,-,TGTGCCACCAGGGGACAGGGGGGACATTCCCAAGAGACCCAGTACTTC,CATRGQGGHSQETQYF
-,TRBJ2-3,TRBV5-1,-,TGCGCCAGCAGCTTGTTCTCCCTGAGCACAGATACGCAGTATTTT,CASSLFSLSTDTQYF
TRBD1,TRBJ2-3,TRBV6-5,-,TGTGCCAGCAGTTACGGGACAGTGAGCACAGATACGCAGTATTTT,CASSYGTVSTDTQYF
TRBD1,TRBJ1-1,TRBV5-8,-,TGTGCCAGCAGCCGACAGGGGTTGAACACTGAAGCTTTCTTT,CASSRQGLNTEAFF
-,TRBJ1-1,TRBV3-1/TRBV3-2,-,TGTGCCAGCACGCAAGCCAACATCGGGTGGGTGAACACTGAAGCTTTCTTT,CASTQANIGWVNTEAFF
TRBD2,TRBJ2-7,TRBV7-2,-,TGTGCCAGCAGCTTAGAGCCTAGCGGGGCGTACGAGCAGTACTTC,CASSLEPSGAYEQYF
-,TRBJ1-2,TRBV30,-,TGTGCCTGGAACCATGCATCTATTAACTATGGCTACACCTTC,CAWNHASINYGYTF
-,TRBJ2-1,TRBV5-4,-,TGTGCCAGCAGCCCGAATTTCACGCAGGGGTATAATGAGCAGTTCTTC,CASSPNFTQGYNEQFF
-,TRBJ2-1,TRBV5-1,-,TGCGCCAGCGGAGAAATAGTGGGCAATGAGCAGTTCTTC,CASGEIVGNEQFF
-,TRBJ1-5,TRBV11-2,-,TGTGCCAGCAGCCAGTATACCGGCAATCAGCCCCAGCATTTT,CASSQYTGNQPQHF
-,TRBJ1-1,TRBV19,-,TGTGCCAGTAGTATTGGAGGGGGGGACACTGAAGCTTTCTTT,CASSIGGGDTEAFF
-,TRBJ1-1,TRBV19,-,TGTGCCAGTAGTGTACGTCTATACCCGACAGGGAACACTGAAGCTTTCTTT,CASSVRLYPTGNTEAFF
-,TRBJ2-7,TRBV12-2,-,TGTGCAAGTCGCTTAGAACCAGTCCCCTACGAGCAGTACTTC,CASRLEPVPYEQYF
TRBD1,TRBJ2-2,TRBV7-6,-,TGTGCCAGCAGCTTAGAGGGACAGGGGTACACCGGGGAGCTGTTTTTT,CASSLEGQGYTGELFF
TRBD1,TRBJ1-2,TRBV11-2,-,TGTGCCAGCAGACCCCGGGACAGGGAACCCTATGGCTACACCTTC,CASRPRDREPYGYTF
-,TRBJ1-1,TRBV19,once,TGTGCCAGTAGTATAGACAGGAGGGCTGAAGCTTTCTTT,CASSIDRRAEAFF
TRBD2,TRBJ2-1,TRBV30,-,TGTGCCTGGACGGGGGGCAATGAGCAGTTCTTC,CAWTGGNEQFF
-,TRBJ1-2,TRBV5-1,once,TGCGCCAGCAGCTTGGGTCAGGTGCATGGCTACACCTTC,CASSLGQVHGYTF
TRBD1,TRBJ2-3,TRBV5-1,-,TGCGCCAGCAGCTTGGCCCTGACAGGGAACACAGATACGCAGTATTTT,CASSLALTGNTDTQYF
TRBD1,TRBJ1-5,TRBV6-6,once,TGTGCCAGCAGCCGGGACAGGGCATTCAATCAGCCCCAGCATTTT,CASSRDRAFNQPQHF
-,TRBJ1-4,TRBV10-1,once,TGCGCCAGCAGCCCGGGAGGACAGAAGTCAACTAATGAAAAACTGTTTTTT,CASSPGGQKSTNEKLFF